The next 18 T cell receptor beta chains were all read from a single sample in a study of blood T cell repertoires in COVID-19. Measured with immunoSEQ multiplex PCR; TCRdb has only the in-frame clones, and not every one. This sample has 280,000 or so clones; approximately 86% occur once, and the top ten carry around 2.1%. The sample taken for sequencing was peripheral blood. These TCRs come from a woman in her 30s who had recovered from COVID-19.

The J gene is TRBJ2-1, the V gene TRBV30; 8 bases fit TRBD2. CDR3 length equals 15 residues. Germline CDR1 and CDR2: GTSNPN and SVGIG (reference sequence). J gave up 6 bases and V 4 bases, and 11 bases lay outside the gene matches. CDR3 bases: TGTGCCTGGAATCTCCCGGGACTAGGTGCCAATGAGCAGTTCTTC. It specifies CAWNLPGLGANEQFF.

This sequence joins TRBV4-1 and TRBJ2-7; tentatively, D is TRBD2 (5 bases). V lost 1 base and J 3 bases, leaving 7 bases between the germline ends. The CDR3 spans 13 residues. The germline V gene encodes CDR1 MGHRA and CDR2 YSYEKL. CDR3 in DNA: TGCGCCAGCAGCCAAGGGGCGGGCTACGAGCAGTACTTC. Protein sequence: CASSQGAGYEQYF.

The gene calls are TRBV27 and TRBJ2-7; 7 bases are a match to TRBD2. This CDR3 has 13 residues. Germline CDR1 reads MNHEY; CDR2 reads SMNVEV (reference sequence). Losses at the gene ends were 6 bases for V and 5 bases for J; bases not matched to a gene: 7. CDR3 sequence (DNA): TGTGCCAGCAGACCGAGACTAGCCCACGAGCAGTACTTC. This encodes CASRPRLAHEQYF.

The J gene is TRBJ2-3, the V gene TRBV5-1; the D is unclear. The V end lost 5 bases, the J end lost 0 bases, and 7 bases lay between the germline ends. CDR1 SGHRS and CDR2 YFSETQ come from the germline V gene. CDR3 length equals 13 residues. CDR3 residues: CASRTDSTDTQYF. The CDR3 DNA follows: TGCGCCAGCAGAACAGATAGCACAGATACGCAGTATTTT.

This rearrangement joins TRBV6-5 to TRBJ2-1, with 13 bases aligning to TRBD2. Germline trimming cut 6 bases from V and 7 bases from J; bases unmatched to any gene: 6. This CDR3 is built from 15 residues. Germline CDR1 and CDR2: MNHEY and SVGAGI. For the CDR3, the DNA is TGTGCCAGCAGCCGACTAGCGGGAGGAGTTAATGAGCAGTTCTTC. It codes for CASSRLAGGVNEQFF.

The J gene is TRBJ2-1, the V gene TRBV19; D call uncertain. Deletions cut 3 bases from V and 6 bases from J, with 9 bases between. Germline CDR1 is LNHDA and CDR2 is SQIVND (reference sequence). This CDR3 comprises 13 residues. CDR3 protein: CASSIGIPNEQFF. The CDR3 DNA sequence: TGTGCCAGTAGTATCGGTATCCCCAATGAGCAGTTCTTC.

This clone was counted a few times. The rearrangement uses TRBV30 and TRBJ1-4; D gene ambiguous. CDR1 and CDR2 from the germline V gene are GTSNPN and SVGIG (reference sequence). CDR3 length: 16 residues. Trimming shortened V by 0 bases and J by 7 bases, and 18 bases separated the two germline ends. CDR3 nucleotide sequence: TGTGCCTGGAGTGTATCTAGTGCTAGGAGGAGTGAAAAACTGTTTTTT. Translated: CAWSVSSARRSEKLFF.

The chain couples TRBV5-4 to TRBJ2-7; the D gene is possibly TRBD2 (6 bases). The CDR3 consists of 15 residues. Trimming removed 4 bases from V and 3 bases from J, with 17 bases in between. The germline V gene encodes CDR1 SGHNT and CDR2 YYREEE (reference sequence). The CDR3 sequence is CASSPGRRGLYEQYF. The CDR3, as DNA: TGTGCCAGCAGCCCGGGACGGAGGGGCCTCTACGAGCAGTACTTC.

This rearrangement joins TRBV15 to TRBJ1-2; no firm D call. V dropped 1 base and J dropped 4 bases, with 13 bases sitting between them. Germline loops: CDR1 LNHNV, CDR2 YYDKDF (reference sequence). The CDR3 covers 15 residues. The CDR3 sequence: CATSRGGTAPYGYTF. The CDR3 bases are TGTGCCACCAGCAGAGGTGGAACAGCTCCCTATGGCTACACCTTC.

This chain links TRBV2 with TRBJ2-7, with D maybe TRBD2 (6 bases). This CDR3 is 14 amino acids long. Trimming pared 4 bases from V and 1 base from J, leaving 11 bases between. From germline, CDR1 is SNHLY and CDR2 FYNNEI. The CDR3: CASSVRGMSYEQYF. CDR3 nucleotide sequence: TGTGCCAGCAGTGTTCGGGGGATGTCCTACGAGCAGTACTTC.

The chain uses TRBV21-1 and TRBJ1-3; the D call in the table, TRBD1, was not verified against the DNA. TRBV21-1 corresponds to a pseudogene. The CDR3 is 18 amino acids. The CDR3 sequence is CASSTLRERSRAGNTIYF. The CDR3 DNA follows: TGTGCCAGCAGCACCCTAAGAGAGAGGAGCAGGGCTGGAAACACCATATATTTT.

The CDR3 DNA is TGTGCCAGCACCGTGGAGGACAGCAGGAGCACTGAAGCTTTCTTT. Amino acids: CASTVEDSRSTEAFF. The chain recombines TRBV7-9 with TRBJ1-1; possible D gene TRBD1, 6 bases. Trimming cost V 7 bases and J 4 bases, with 19 bases left between them. The CDR3 runs 15 residues. The germline gives CDR1 SEHNR, CDR2 FQNEAQ (reference sequence).

This chain uses TRBV7-9 with TRBJ2-7; TRBD2 agrees at 8 bases. Germline-derived CDR1 and CDR2 are SEHNR and FQNEAQ (reference sequence). This CDR3 has 15 amino acids. The junction had 6 bases not matched to a gene; V was cut back by 5 bases and J by 0 bases. In nucleotides, the CDR3 is TGTGCCAGCAGCGTAACTAGCGGCCCCTCCTACGAGCAGTACTTC. Translation gives CASSVTSGPSYEQYF.

There are many counts of this clone. The rearrangement links TRBV27 to TRBJ1-6; TRBD1 is a possible D gene (6 bases). The germline gives CDR1 MNHEY, CDR2 SMNVEV (reference sequence). CDR3 length equals 13 residues. V gave up 6 bases and J gave up 10 bases, with 13 bases separating them. In nucleotides, the CDR3 is TGTGCCAGCAGCTACAGGGAGAGGTCACCCCTCCACTTT. This encodes CASSYRERSPLHF.

The chain couples TRBV28 to TRBJ2-7, with unresolved D. Germline V gene data show CDR1 as MDHEN and CDR2 as SYDVKM. Trimming pared 3 bases from V and 4 bases from J, leaving 4 bases between. The CDR3 is 11 residues long. The CDR3 DNA follows: TGTGCCAGCAGTTTTGAGTACGAGCAGTACTTC. It is translated as CASSFEYEQYF. The full variable domain, its missing parts supplied by reference TRBV28 and TRBJ2-7, is DVKVTQSSRYLVKRTGEKVFLECVQDMDHENMFWYRQDPGLGLRLIYFSYDVKMKEKGDIPEGYSVSREKKERFSLILESASTNQTSMYLCASSFEYEQYFGPGTRLTVT.

In nucleotides, the CDR3 is TGCGCCAGCAGCCCCAAGACAGGGCTGGGCGCTGAAGCTTTCTTT. As protein: CASSPKTGLGAEAFF. The rearrangement links TRBV4-1 to TRBJ1-1; 7 bases match TRBD1. The CDR3 contains 15 residues. V was clipped by 4 bases and J by 6 bases; unmatched bases: 11. The germline V gene has CDR1 MGHRA and CDR2 YSYEKL.

The chain employs TRBV5-1 and TRBJ1-1; D not certain. The CDR3 has 13 residues. V shed 0 bases and J shed 8 bases, with 11 bases lying between them. The V gene's germline CDR1 is SGHRS and CDR2 YFSETQ. DNA for the CDR3: TGCGCCAGCAGCTTGGCCACCAGGTGGGAAGCTTTCTTT. It encodes CASSLATRWEAFF.

V and J are TRBV28 and TRBJ1-2; 10 bases are shared with TRBD1. The CDR3 runs to 15 residues. V lost 4 bases, J lost 4 bases, and 6 bases stayed unmatched. Germline CDR1 is MDHEN and CDR2 is SYDVKM. CDR3 bases: TGTGCCAGCAGTTCCCTCGGGACAGGGGTCTATGGCTACACCTTC. It yields the protein CASSSLGTGVYGYTF.